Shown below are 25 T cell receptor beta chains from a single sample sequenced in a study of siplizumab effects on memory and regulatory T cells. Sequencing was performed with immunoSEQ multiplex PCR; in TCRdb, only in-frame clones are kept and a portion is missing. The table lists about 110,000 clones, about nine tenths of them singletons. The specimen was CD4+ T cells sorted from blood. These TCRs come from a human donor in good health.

The CDR3 here is CASSGTELMNTEAFF. Written as DNA, the CDR3 is TGCGCCAGCAGCGGGACGGAACTGATGAACACTGAAGCTTTCTTT. The V gene is TRBV5-1, the J gene TRBJ1-1; tentative D call: TRBD1 (5 bases). CDR1 SGHRS and CDR2 YFSETQ come from the germline V gene. V dropped 4 bases and J dropped 0 bases, with 13 bases sitting between them. The CDR3 runs to 15 residues.

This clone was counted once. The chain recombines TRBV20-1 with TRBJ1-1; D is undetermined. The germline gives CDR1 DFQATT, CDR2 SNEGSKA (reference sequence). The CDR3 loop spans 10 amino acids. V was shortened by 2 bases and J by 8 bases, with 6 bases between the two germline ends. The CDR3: CSARNNEAFF. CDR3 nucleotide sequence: TGCAGTGCTAGAAATAACGAAGCTTTCTTT.

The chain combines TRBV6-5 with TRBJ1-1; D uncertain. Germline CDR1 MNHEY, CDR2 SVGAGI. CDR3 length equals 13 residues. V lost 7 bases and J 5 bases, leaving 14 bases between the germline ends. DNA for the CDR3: TGTGCCAGCATTCGACGGGGAGGGACTGAAGCTTTCTTT. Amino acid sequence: CASIRRGGTEAFF.

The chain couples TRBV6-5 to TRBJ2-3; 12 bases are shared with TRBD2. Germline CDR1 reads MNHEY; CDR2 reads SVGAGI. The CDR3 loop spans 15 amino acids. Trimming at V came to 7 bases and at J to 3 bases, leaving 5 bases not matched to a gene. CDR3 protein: CASNTGLAGTDTQYF. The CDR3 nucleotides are TGTGCCAGCAACACCGGACTAGCGGGAACAGATACGCAGTATTTT.

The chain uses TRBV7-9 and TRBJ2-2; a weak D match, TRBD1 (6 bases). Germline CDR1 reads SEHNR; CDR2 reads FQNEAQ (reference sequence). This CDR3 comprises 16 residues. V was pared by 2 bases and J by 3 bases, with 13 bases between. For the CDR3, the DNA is TGTGCCAGCAGCTTACACCAGGGGCTAGACACCGGGGAGCTGTTTTTT. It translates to CASSLHQGLDTGELFF.

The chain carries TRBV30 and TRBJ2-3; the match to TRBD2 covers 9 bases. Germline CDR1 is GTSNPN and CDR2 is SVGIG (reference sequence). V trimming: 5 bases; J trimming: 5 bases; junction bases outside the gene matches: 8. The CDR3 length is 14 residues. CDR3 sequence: CAWLRTSVGDTQYF. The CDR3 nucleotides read TGTGCCTGGCTTAGGACTAGCGTGGGAGATACGCAGTATTTT.

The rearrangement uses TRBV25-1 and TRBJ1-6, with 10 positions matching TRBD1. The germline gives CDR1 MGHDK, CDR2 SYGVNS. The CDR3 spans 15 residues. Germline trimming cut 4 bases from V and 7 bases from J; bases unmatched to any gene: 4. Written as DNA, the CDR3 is TGTGCCAGCAGTGTACAGGACAGGGGGAATTCACCCCTCCACTTT. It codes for CASSVQDRGNSPLHF.

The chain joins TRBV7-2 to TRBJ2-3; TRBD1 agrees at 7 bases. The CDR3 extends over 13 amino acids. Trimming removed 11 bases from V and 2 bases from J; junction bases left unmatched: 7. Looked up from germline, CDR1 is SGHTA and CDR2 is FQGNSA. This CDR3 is CASRDRLTDTQYF. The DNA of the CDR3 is TGTGCCTCCCGGGACAGACTCACAGATACGCAGTATTTT.

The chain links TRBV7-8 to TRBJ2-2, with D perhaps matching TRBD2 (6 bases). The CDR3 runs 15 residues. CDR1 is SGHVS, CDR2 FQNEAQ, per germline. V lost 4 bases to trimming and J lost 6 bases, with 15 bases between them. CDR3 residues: CASSSQGGMAGELFF. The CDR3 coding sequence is TGTGCCAGCAGCTCCCAGGGAGGAATGGCCGGGGAGCTGTTTTTT.

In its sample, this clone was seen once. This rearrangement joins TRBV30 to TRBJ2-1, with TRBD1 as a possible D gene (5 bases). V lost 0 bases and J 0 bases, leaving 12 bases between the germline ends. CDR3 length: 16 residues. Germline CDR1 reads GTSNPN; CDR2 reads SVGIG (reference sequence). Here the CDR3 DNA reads TGTGCCTGGAGTGTATCCCTGACAGCCTCCTACAATGAGCAGTTCTTC. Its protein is CAWSVSLTASYNEQFF.

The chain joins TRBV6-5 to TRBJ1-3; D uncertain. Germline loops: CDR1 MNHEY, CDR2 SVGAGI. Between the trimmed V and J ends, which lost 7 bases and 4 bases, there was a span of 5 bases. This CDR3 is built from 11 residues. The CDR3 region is CASTQGNTIYF. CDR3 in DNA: TGTGCCAGCACACAAGGAAACACCATATATTTT.

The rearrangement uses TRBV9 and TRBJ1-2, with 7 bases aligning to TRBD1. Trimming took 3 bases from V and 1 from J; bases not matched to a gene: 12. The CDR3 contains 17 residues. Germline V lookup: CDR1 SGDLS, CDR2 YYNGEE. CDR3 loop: CASSAGEGALGNYGYTF. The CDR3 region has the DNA TGTGCCAGCAGCGCCGGAGAGGGGGCTCTAGGTAACTATGGCTACACCTTC. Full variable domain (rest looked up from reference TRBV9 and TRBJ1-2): DSGVTQTPKHLITATGQRVTLRCSPRSGDLSVYWYQQSLDQGLQFLIQYYNGEERAKGNILERFSAQQFPDLHSELNLSSLELGDSALYFCASSAGEGALGNYGYTFGSGTRLTVV.

The CDR3 sequence: CAISGAASGGSAGANVLTF. DNA of the CDR3: TGTGCCATCAGTGGAGCGGCTAGCGGGGGTTCCGCCGGGGCCAACGTCCTGACTTTC. The chain links TRBV10-3 to TRBJ2-6; TRBD2 matches 10 bases. The CDR3 loop spans 19 amino acids. The germline gives CDR1 ENHRY, CDR2 SYGVKD. With 4 bases clipped from V and 4 bases from J, the junction kept 13 bases outside the gene matches.

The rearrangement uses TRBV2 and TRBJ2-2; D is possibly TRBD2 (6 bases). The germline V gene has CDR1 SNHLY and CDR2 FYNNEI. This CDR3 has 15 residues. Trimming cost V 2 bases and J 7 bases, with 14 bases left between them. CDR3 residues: CASSERGRLGGELFF. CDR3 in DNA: TGTGCCAGCAGTGAACGTGGGAGGTTAGGCGGGGAGCTGTTTTTT. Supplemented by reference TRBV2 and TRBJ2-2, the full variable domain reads EPEVTQTPSHQVTQMGQEVILRCVPISNHLYFYWYRQILGQKVEFLVSFYNNEISEKSEIFDDQFSVERPDGSNFTLKIRSTKLEDSAMYFCASSERGRLGGELFFGEGSRLTVL.

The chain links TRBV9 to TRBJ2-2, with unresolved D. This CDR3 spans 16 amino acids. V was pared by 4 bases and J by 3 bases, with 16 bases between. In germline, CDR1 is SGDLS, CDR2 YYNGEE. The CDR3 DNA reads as TGTGCCAGCAGCCCTACGATTCTCCAGGACACCGGGGAGCTGTTTTTT. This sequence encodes CASSPTILQDTGELFF. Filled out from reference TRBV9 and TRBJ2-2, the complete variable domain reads DSGVTQTPKHLITATGQRVTLRCSPRSGDLSVYWYQQSLDQGLQFLIQYYNGEERAKGNILERFSAQQFPDLHSELNLSSLELGDSALYFCASSPTILQDTGELFFGEGSRLTVL.

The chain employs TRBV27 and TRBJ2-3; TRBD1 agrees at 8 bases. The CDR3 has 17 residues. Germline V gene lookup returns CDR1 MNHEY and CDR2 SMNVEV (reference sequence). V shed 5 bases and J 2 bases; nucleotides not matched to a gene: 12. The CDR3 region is CASSNRDRGTYTDTQYF. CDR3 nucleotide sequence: TGTGCCAGCAGTAACCGAGACAGGGGAACCTACACAGATACGCAGTATTTT.

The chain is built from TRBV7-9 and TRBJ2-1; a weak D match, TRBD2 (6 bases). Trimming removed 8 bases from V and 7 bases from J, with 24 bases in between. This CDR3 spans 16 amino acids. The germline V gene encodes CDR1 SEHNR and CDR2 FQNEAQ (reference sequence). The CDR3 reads CASGLRRGVAINEQFF. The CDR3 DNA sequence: TGTGCCAGCGGTCTTAGGAGGGGTGTAGCCATTAATGAGCAGTTCTTC.

CDR3 protein: CAISEVVVSRESGYTF. CDR3 sequence (DNA): TGTGCCATCAGTGAAGTGGTCGTTTCTAGGGAAAGTGGCTACACCTTC. The V call is TRBV10-3, the J call TRBJ1-2; D is unclear. CDR1 and CDR2 from the germline V gene are ENHRY and SYGVKD. V was trimmed by 3 bases and J by 7 bases, leaving 21 bases between them. This CDR3 spans 16 amino acids.

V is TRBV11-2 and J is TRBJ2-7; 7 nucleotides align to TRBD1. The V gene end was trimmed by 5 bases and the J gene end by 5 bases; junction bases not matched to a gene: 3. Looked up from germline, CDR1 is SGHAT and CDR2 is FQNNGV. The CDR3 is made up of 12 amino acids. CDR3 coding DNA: TGTGCCAGCAGCCCTACAGGGGACGAGCAGTACTTC. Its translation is CASSPTGDEQYF.

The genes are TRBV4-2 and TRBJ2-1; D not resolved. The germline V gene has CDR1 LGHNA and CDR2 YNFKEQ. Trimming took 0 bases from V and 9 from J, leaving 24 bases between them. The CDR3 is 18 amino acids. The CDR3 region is CASSQEDRSGGAGSEQFF. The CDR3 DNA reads TGTGCCAGCAGCCAAGAAGATCGTTCAGGCGGCGCCGGCAGTGAGCAGTTCTTC.

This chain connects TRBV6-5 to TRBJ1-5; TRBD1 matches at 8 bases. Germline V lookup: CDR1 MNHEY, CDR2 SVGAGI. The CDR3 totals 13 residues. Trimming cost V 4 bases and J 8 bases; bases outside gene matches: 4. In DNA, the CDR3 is TGTGCCAGCAGTTGGACAGGGAGGGAGCCCCAGCATTTT. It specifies CASSWTGREPQHF.

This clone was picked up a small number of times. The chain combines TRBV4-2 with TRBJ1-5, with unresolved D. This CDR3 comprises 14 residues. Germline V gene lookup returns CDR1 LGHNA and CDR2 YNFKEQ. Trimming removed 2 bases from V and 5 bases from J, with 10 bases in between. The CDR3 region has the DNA TGTGCCAGCAGCCAATCCGCCTTTGATCAGCCCCAGCATTTT. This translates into CASSQSAFDQPQHF.

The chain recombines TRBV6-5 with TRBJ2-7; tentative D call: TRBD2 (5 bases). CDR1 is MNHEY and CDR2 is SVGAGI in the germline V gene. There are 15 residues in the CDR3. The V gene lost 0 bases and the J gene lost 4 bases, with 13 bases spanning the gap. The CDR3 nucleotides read TGTGCCAGCAGTTACTCGTCCAGCGGAAGTTACGAGCAGTACTTC. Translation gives CASSYSSSGSYEQYF.

CDR3 sequence (DNA): TGTGCTAGTGGTTTGGTACAGGGGACGTCTGGGGCCAACGTCCTGACTTTC. This sequence encodes CASGLVQGTSGANVLTF. The chain recombines TRBV12-5 with TRBJ2-6; 7 bases align to TRBD1. This CDR3 is built from 17 residues. Per the germline V gene, CDR1 is LGHNT and CDR2 is FRNRAP. The junction had 3 bases not matched to a gene; V was cut back by 0 bases and J by 1 base.

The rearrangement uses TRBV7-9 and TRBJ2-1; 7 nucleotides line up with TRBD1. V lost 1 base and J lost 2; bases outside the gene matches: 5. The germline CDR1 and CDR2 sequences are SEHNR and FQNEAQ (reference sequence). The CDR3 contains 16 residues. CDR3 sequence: CASSLGLDRAYNEQFF. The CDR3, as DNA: TGTGCCAGCAGCTTAGGGCTCGACAGGGCCTACAATGAGCAGTTCTTC.